This T cell receptor beta chain is from a study of cytomegalovirus exposure and HLA in healthy donors. The CDR3 has 11 residues. Looked up from germline, CDR1 is SQVTM and CDR2 is ANQGSEA. Trimming cost V 3 bases and J 0 bases, with 2 bases left between them. Both 60 Vbeta primers and 13 Jbeta primers went into the PCR. TCRdb keeps only in-frame clones here, not all; method: immunoSEQ multiplex PCR. The profile shows roughly 150,000 clones, approximately 86% of them singletons. Material for sequencing was PBMCs. This sequence originates from a woman between 45 and 65 years old in good health and CMV-seropositive. The V and J genes are TRBV29-1 and TRBJ1-1; D unresolved. The chain's CDR3 is CSVDMNTEAFF. CDR3 DNA: TGCAGCGTTGATATGAACACTGAAGCTTTCTTT.